Below, 30 T cell receptor beta chains from the same sample are listed, as sequenced in a study of technical replicates of blood from several donors. The table came from immunoSEQ multiplex PCR; TCRdb's copy has only in-frame clones and leaves some out. This table has roughly 76,000 clones, 90% to 95% appearing once. The sequenced sample consisted of T cells isolated from PBMCs. All receptors derive from a human donor in good health.

The count of this clone is one. The J gene is TRBJ1-2, the V gene TRBV28; D might be TRBD1 (5 bases). The CDR3 runs 14 residues. Per germline, CDR1 MDHEN and CDR2 SYDVKM. V shed 1 base and J shed 3 bases, with 9 bases lying between them. CDR3 loop: CASSLSGGDYGYTF. The CDR3 DNA follows: TGTGCCAGCAGTTTATCAGGAGGGGACTATGGCTACACCTTC.

The rearrangement uses TRBV7-3 and TRBJ1-1; D is uncertain. Per the germline V gene, CDR1 is SGHTA and CDR2 is FQGTGA. V was cut by 5 bases and J by 1 base, with 14 bases left in between. The CDR3 is 15 amino acids. CDR3 DNA sequence: TGTGCCAGCAGCCCGCGAGGAGGGCCGAACACTGAAGCTTTCTTT. Translation gives CASSPRGGPNTEAFF.

A note on this clone: The sample holds other DNA sequences that translate to the same CDR3. This chain connects TRBV5-4 to TRBJ2-3, with D maybe TRBD2 (5 bases). CDR1 and CDR2 (germline): SGHNT, YYREEE (reference sequence). Trimming took 0 bases from V and 2 from J, leaving 10 bases between them. The CDR3 covers 15 residues. CDR3 coding DNA: TGTGCCAGCAGCTTGGCAAGCGGATACACAGATACGCAGTATTTT. Translation gives CASSLASGYTDTQYF.

This rearrangement joins TRBV27 to TRBJ2-5; D not resolved. CDR3 length: 13 amino acids. V was pared by 4 bases and J by 5 bases, with 11 bases between. Germline-derived CDR1 and CDR2 are MNHEY and SMNVEV (reference sequence). The CDR3 spells CASSWLPRETQYF. Here the CDR3 DNA reads TGTGCCAGCAGTTGGTTACCCCGGGAGACCCAGTACTTC.

V gene TRBV4-3 combines with J gene TRBJ2-3; TRBD2 aligns across 9 bases. This CDR3 is 15 amino acids long. CDR1 and CDR2 (germline): LGHNA, YSLEER. Trimming cost V 0 bases and J 3 bases; bases outside gene matches: 1. CDR3 nucleotide sequence: TGCGCCAGCAGCCAAGATAGCGGGAGAACAGATACGCAGTATTTT. It is translated as CASSQDSGRTDTQYF.

This clone was counted a single time. This chain uses TRBV30 with TRBJ1-5; D possibly corresponds to TRBD1 (6 bases). Germline lookup yields CDR1 GTSNPN and CDR2 SVGIG (reference sequence). The length of the CDR3 is 14 residues. V lost 2 bases and J 7 bases, leaving 15 bases between the germline ends. In DNA, the CDR3 is TGTGCCTGGAGTCTAACAGGGCTAGTGCAGCCCCAGCATTTT. Amino acids: CAWSLTGLVQPQHF. Full variable domain (missing parts from reference TRBV30 and TRBJ1-5): SQTIHQWPATLVQPVGSPLSLECTVEGTSNPNLYWYRQAAGRGLQLLFYSVGIGQISSEVPQNLSASRPQDRQFILSSKKLLLSDSGFYLCAWSLTGLVQPQHFGDGTRLSIL.

The V and J genes are TRBV5-4 and TRBJ1-1, with 9 bases aligning to TRBD1. Germline V gene sequence: CDR1 SGHNT, CDR2 YYREEE (reference sequence). There are 19 residues in the CDR3. Unmatched junction bases numbered 15, after V lost 3 bases and J lost 0 bases. The CDR3 region has the DNA TGTGCCAGCAGCTCGAAAGTACGGACAGGGGTGACTTTGAACACTGAAGCTTTCTTT. This codes for CASSSKVRTGVTLNTEAFF. Combining the CDR3 with reference TRBV5-4 and TRBJ1-1 gives the whole variable domain ETGVTQSPTHLIKTRGQQVTLRCSSQSGHNTVSWYQQALGQGPQFIFQYYREEENGRGNFPPRFSGLQFPNYSSELNVNALELDDSALYLCASSSKVRTGVTLNTEAFFGQGTRLTVV.

This chain links TRBV12-2 with TRBJ1-4; the table's D call TRBD1 went unverified against the DNA. TRBV12-2 is labeled a pseudogene. The CDR3 sequence is 16 residues long. This CDR3 reads CASRFVRAATNEKLFF. The DNA for the CDR3 is TGTGCAAGTCGCTTTGTCAGGGCCGCAACTAATGAAAAACTGTTTTTT.

The chain uses TRBV28 and TRBJ1-3, with 7 bases aligning to TRBD1. V lost 2 bases, J lost 3 bases, and 4 bases stayed unmatched. CDR3 length: 15 residues. Germline CDR1 reads MDHEN; CDR2 reads SYDVKM. This CDR3 is CASSLPRTGGNTIYF. The CDR3 DNA reads as TGTGCCAGCAGTTTACCCCGGACAGGTGGAAACACCATATATTTT.

The genes are TRBV19 and TRBJ1-5, with 10 bases aligning to TRBD1. The CDR3 contains 18 residues. Trimming cost V 6 bases and J 2 bases; bases outside gene matches: 13. Germline CDR1 LNHDA, CDR2 SQIVND (reference sequence). In DNA, the CDR3 is TGTGCCAGTAGCATCCCGGGACAGGGGAATTTTGGCAATCAGCCCCAGCATTTT. As protein: CASSIPGQGNFGNQPQHF.

The V and J genes are TRBV15 and TRBJ1-3; tentatively, D is TRBD1 (5 bases). Trimming took off 1 base at V and 2 bases at J, with 12 bases between the two ends. Germline lookup yields CDR1 LNHNV and CDR2 YYDKDF (reference sequence). The CDR3 runs to 16 residues. CDR3 sequence reads: CATSRVGEFTGNTIYF. The DNA for the CDR3 is TGTGCCACCAGCAGAGTAGGGGAATTCACTGGAAACACCATATATTTT.

This sequence joins TRBV19 and TRBJ2-4, with TRBD2 identical over 15 bases. Germline V CDR1 and CDR2: LNHDA, SQIVND (reference sequence). There are 19 residues in the CDR3. The ends lost 6 bases at V and 0 bases at J; junction bases unmatched: 9. The CDR3 protein is CASSPVGLAGGRAKNIQYF. DNA of the CDR3: TGTGCCAGTAGCCCTGTGGGACTAGCGGGAGGACGAGCCAAAAACATTCAGTACTTC.

The gene calls are TRBV9 and TRBJ1-5, with D possibly matching TRBD1 (5 bases). CDR3 size: 16 residues. CDR1 SGDLS and CDR2 YYNGEE come from the germline V gene. Trimming removed 0 bases at V and 0 bases at J, with 10 bases between. The CDR3 region is CASSVGGDYSNQPQHF. Written as DNA, the CDR3 is TGTGCCAGCAGCGTAGGGGGGGATTATAGCAATCAGCCCCAGCATTTT. The full variable domain, its missing parts supplied by reference TRBV9 and TRBJ1-5, is DSGVTQTPKHLITATGQRVTLRCSPRSGDLSVYWYQQSLDQGLQFLIQYYNGEERAKGNILERFSAQQFPDLHSELNLSSLELGDSALYFCASSVGGDYSNQPQHFGDGTRLSIL.

This clone was recorded only once. The chain links TRBV10-3 to TRBJ2-3, with TRBD2 matching over 7 bases. The J segment lost 2 bases and the V segment lost 8 bases, leaving 7 bases of the junction unmatched. Germline loops: CDR1 ENHRY, CDR2 SYGVKD. The CDR3 length is 14 residues. The CDR3 sequence is CAISASGYTDTQYF. For the CDR3, the DNA is TGTGCCATCTCAGCTAGCGGATACACAGATACGCAGTATTTT.

The CDR3 DNA reads TGTGCCGTCGGGACATCTGGAAACACCATATATTTT. It specifies CAVGTSGNTIYF. The V call is TRBV10-3, the J call TRBJ1-3, with D perhaps matching TRBD1 (6 bases). CDR1 ENHRY and CDR2 SYGVKD come from the germline V gene. With 11 bases removed from V and 1 base from J, the gap between germline ends came to 9 bases. This CDR3 is 12 amino acids long.

V usage is TRBV4-1 and J usage is TRBJ2-5, with no clear D. Germline V lookup: CDR1 MGHRA, CDR2 YSYEKL. The V end lost 0 bases, the J end lost 3 bases, and 5 bases lay between the germline ends. This CDR3 has 13 amino acids. CDR3 nucleotides: TGCGCCAGCAGCCAAGATCTCGAAGAGACCCAGTACTTC. Encoded protein: CASSQDLEETQYF.

This chain joins TRBV6-6 and TRBJ1-2; TRBD1 matches 7 bases. CDR1 is MNHNY and CDR2 is SVGAGI in the germline V gene (reference sequence). CDR3 length: 14 residues. J lost 0 bases, V lost 6 bases, and 4 bases had no gene match. CDR3 amino acids: CASRWDRANYGYTF. The CDR3 nucleotides read TGTGCCAGCAGGTGGGACAGAGCTAACTATGGCTACACCTTC.

The gene calls are TRBV19 and TRBJ2-4; 13 bases fit TRBD2. This CDR3 has 16 residues. CDR1 LNHDA and CDR2 SQIVND come from the germline V gene (reference sequence). V trimming: 7 bases; J trimming: 1 base; junction bases outside the gene matches: 4. The CDR3 is CASKETSGGAKNIQYF. The CDR3, as DNA: TGTGCCAGTAAGGAGACTAGCGGGGGGGCCAAAAACATTCAGTACTTC. The full variable domain, rest sourced from reference TRBV19 and TRBJ2-4, is DGGITQSPKYLFRKEGQNVTLSCEQNLNHDAMYWYRQDPGQGLRLIYYSQIVNDFQKGDIAEGYSVSREKKESFPLTVTSAQKNPTAFYLCASKETSGGAKNIQYFGAGTRLSVL.

V usage is TRBV5-1 and J usage is TRBJ2-3; 11 nucleotides line up with TRBD2. Germline V gene lookup returns CDR1 SGHRS and CDR2 YFSETQ. The CDR3 has 15 amino acids. V dropped 5 bases and J dropped 6; count of bases not matched to a gene: 8. CDR3 sequence (DNA): TGCGCCAGCAGTTTAGCGGGAGGGCCGCCGGATACGCAGTATTTT. Translation gives CASSLAGGPPDTQYF.

V and J are TRBV13 and TRBJ2-1; D is unresolved. The V end lost 0 bases, the J end lost 10 bases, and 7 bases lay between the germline ends. CDR1 and CDR2 from the germline V gene are PRHDT and FYEKMQ (reference sequence). The CDR3 sequence is 12 residues long. The CDR3 region has the DNA TGTGCCAGCAGCTTAGGGCAGTTAGAGCAGTTCTTC. Protein product: CASSLGQLEQFF.

This chain connects TRBV10-3 to TRBJ1-1; D is perhaps TRBD1 (5 bases). Trimming stripped 3 bases from V and 6 bases from J, with 14 bases between. Germline V lookup: CDR1 ENHRY, CDR2 SYGVKD. The CDR3 has 14 amino acids. CDR3 bases: TGTGCCATCAGTGACAGGGTTTCTGTAGCTGAAGCTTTCTTT. Protein product: CAISDRVSVAEAFF.

This chain uses TRBV11-1 with TRBJ1-2; 10 bases are a match to TRBD1. The ends lost 5 bases at V and 8 bases at J; junction bases unmatched: 5. The germline gives CDR1 SGHAT, CDR2 FQDESV (reference sequence). The CDR3 covers 13 residues. The CDR3 loop reads CASSLGTGDGYTF. CDR3 nucleotide sequence: TGTGCCAGCAGCCTTGGGACAGGGGACGGCTACACCTTC.

This chain connects TRBV9 to TRBJ2-2; no definite D call. V was pared by 3 bases and J by 4 bases, with 7 bases between. This CDR3 comprises 13 residues. Germline CDR1 and CDR2: SGDLS and YYNGEE. CDR3 DNA sequence: TGTGCCAGCAGCGAGAGTAGCACCGGGGAGCTGTTTTTT. Translating gives CASSESSTGELFF.

The chain employs TRBV18 and TRBJ2-5; the match to TRBD1 covers 8 bases. Germline V gene sequence: CDR1 KGHSH, CDR2 LQKENI. The CDR3 is 13 residues long. The ends lost 8 bases at V and 4 bases at J; junction bases unmatched: 6. CDR3 bases: TGTGCCAGCGGATGGCAGGGGGCAGAGACCCAGTACTTC. Protein sequence: CASGWQGAETQYF. The full variable domain, rest sourced from reference TRBV18 and TRBJ2-5, is NAGVMQNPRHLVRRRGQEARLRCSPMKGHSHVYWYRQLPEEGLKFMVYLQKENIIDESGMPKERFSAEFPKEGPSILRIQQVVRGDSAAYFCASGWQGAETQYFGPGTRLLVL.

The V call is TRBV19, the J call TRBJ1-3, with D hard to call. Between the trimmed V and J ends, which lost 10 bases and 0 bases, there was a span of 4 bases. Germline V gene lookup returns CDR1 LNHDA and CDR2 SQIVND (reference sequence). This CDR3 contains 11 residues. The CDR3 loop reads CAISSGNTIYF. CDR3 DNA sequence: TGTGCCATCAGCTCTGGAAACACCATATATTTT. The complete variable domain, with remaining parts taken from reference TRBV19 and TRBJ1-3, reads DGGITQSPKYLFRKEGQNVTLSCEQNLNHDAMYWYRQDPGQGLRLIYYSQIVNDFQKGDIAEGYSVSREKKESFPLTVTSAQKNPTAFYLCAISSGNTIYFGEGSWLTVV.

The rearrangement joins TRBV7-8 to TRBJ2-7; D may be TRBD1 (5 bases). Germline values: CDR1 SGHVS, CDR2 FQNEAQ. This CDR3 comprises 16 residues. V was clipped by 1 base and J by 3 bases, with 16 bases between them. The CDR3 spells CASSLDWPGKNYEQYF. Written as DNA, the CDR3 is TGTGCCAGCAGCTTAGATTGGCCAGGGAAAAACTACGAGCAGTACTTC.

This clone has a single count. The J gene is TRBJ2-7, the V gene TRBV2, with 12 bases identical to TRBD2. Looked up from germline, CDR1 is SNHLY and CDR2 is FYNNEI. The junction had 14 bases not matched to a gene; V was cut back by 4 bases and J by 1 base. The CDR3 extends over 19 amino acids. The CDR3 region is CASSVIGLAGSKVSYEQYF. Written as DNA, the CDR3 is TGTGCCAGCAGTGTAATAGGACTAGCGGGAAGCAAGGTTTCCTACGAGCAGTACTTC.

The V and J genes are TRBV21-1 and TRBJ1-2; the table's D call, TRBD1, was not checked against the DNA. TRBV21-1 is a recognized pseudogene. The CDR3 extends over 18 amino acids. In nucleotides, the CDR3 is TGTGCCAGCAGCAAAGGGGGGCGATACAGGGGAAAAATATGTGGCTACACCTTC. Its protein product is CASSKGGRYRGKICGYTF.

This sequence joins TRBV7-2 and TRBJ2-5; 11 bases fit TRBD2. Germline V gives CDR1 SGHTA, CDR2 FQGNSA. This CDR3 has 16 residues. V lost 5 bases and J lost 3; bases outside the gene matches: 8. This CDR3 is CASSDLLAGVEETQYF. For the CDR3, the DNA is TGTGCCAGCAGCGACCTACTAGCGGGAGTTGAAGAGACCCAGTACTTC.

This clone was detected a few times. J is TRBJ1-1 and V is TRBV9; 7 bases agree with TRBD1. The germline V gene encodes CDR1 SGDLS and CDR2 YYNGEE. The CDR3 is 14 amino acids. With 3 bases clipped from V and 0 bases from J, the junction kept 2 bases outside the gene matches. The CDR3 nucleotides read TGTGCCAGCAGCGAGGGACAGATGAACACTGAAGCTTTCTTT. It translates to CASSEGQMNTEAFF.